This is a list of T cell receptor beta chains from one sample in a study of identical twins. TCRdb redid the calling of the 5' RACE reads with MiXCR, one entry per CDR3 protein. The sample lists approximately 210,000 distinct CDR3 sequences; 5% to 7% were seen once. These data also formed part of another study, on T cells expressing NK-cell markers.

The sequenced material came from CD8+ T cells sorted from blood. The receptors were gathered from a woman aged 18 to 35 in good health. Both conserved end residues are part of each CDR3. Each record gives: D gene, J gene, clone size, V gene, CDR3 DNA, CDR3 protein. The D gene is left open where the match is weak. The listing skips clone size in some rows; elsewhere it reads once, few, many or a size class.

>.|TRBJ1-1|.|TRBV5-6
TGTGCCAGCAGCTTGGTTCGGGCAGGGGAGGAGGCTTTCTTT
CASSLVRAGEEAFF
>.|TRBJ1-1|few|TRBV29-1
TGCAGCGTTGAGGGGGTTGAAGCTTTCTTT
CSVEGVEAFF
>.|TRBJ2-2|few|TRBV7-2
TGTGCCAGCAGCGCTCCACGGAACACCGGGGAGCTGTTTTTT
CASSAPRNTGELFF
>TRBD1|TRBJ2-1|few|TRBV12-3/TRBV12-4
TGTGCCAGCAAGACAGGGGGCAATGAGCAGTTCTTC
CASKTGGNEQFF
>.|TRBJ2-1|many|TRBV10-3
TGTGCCATCAGGCCCGGGGCCGAGCAGACTGAGCAGTTCTTC
CAIRPGAEQTEQFF
>.|TRBJ1-2|few|TRBV9
TGTGCCAGCCTACGACCTGGGGGGCTCGGCTACACCTTC
CASLRPGGLGYTF
>.|TRBJ2-7|few|TRBV7-9
TGTGCCAGCAGCTTGTCCTTATGGGAGCAGTACTTC
CASSLSLWEQYF
>.|TRBJ1-1|.|TRBV9
TGTGCCAGCAGCGTAGGACAGTTGAACACTGAAGCTTTCTTT
CASSVGQLNTEAFF
>.|TRBJ1-1|.|TRBV5-6
TGTGCCAGCAGCTTCGGGCAGGGTTCTGAAGCTTTCTTT
CASSFGQGSEAFF
>TRBD2|TRBJ2-1|many|TRBV12-3/TRBV12-4
TGTGCCAGCAGGTTCCTAGCGGCCAATGAGCAGTTCTTC
CASRFLAANEQFF
>.|TRBJ1-1|many|TRBV12-3/TRBV12-4
TGTGCCAGCAGTCCGATGACAGCGGACCTAGCTTTCTTT
CASSPMTADLAFF
>TRBD2|TRBJ2-7|.|TRBV20-1
TGCAGTGCTAGTACTAGCGGGAGCTCCTACGAGCAGTACTTC
CSASTSGSSYEQYF
>.|TRBJ2-1|many|TRBV14
TGTGCCAGCAGCCAAGTCGTGGCGGGGAATGAGCAGTTCTTC
CASSQVVAGNEQFF
>.|TRBJ2-3|many|TRBV7-9
TGTGCCAGCAGCTCCCCCATAGGGGGAACAGATACGCAGTATTTT
CASSSPIGGTDTQYF
>.|TRBJ1-1|.|TRBV19
TGTGCCAGTAGTATAGATATCGGGTCAGCAGACACTGAAGCTTTCTTT
CASSIDIGSADTEAFF
>.|TRBJ2-1|.|TRBV5-6
TGTGCCAGCAGCTTGGGCTCGCCGCTGAATGAGCAGTTCTTC
CASSLGSPLNEQFF
>.|TRBJ2-7|few|TRBV5-6
TGTGCCAGCAGCTTGGGAAGGGGTAGGAGCTCCTACGAGCAGTACTTC
CASSLGRGRSSYEQYF
>.|TRBJ2-1|many|TRBV12-3/TRBV12-4
TGTGCCAGCAGAGCAGGGGTGAGCTCCTACAATGAGCAGTTCTTC
CASRAGVSSYNEQFF
>.|TRBJ1-5|many|TRBV9
TGTGCCAGCAGCGTAGGTGGCCAGGTCAATCAGCCCCAGCATTTT
CASSVGGQVNQPQHF
>.|TRBJ2-7|.|TRBV11-2
TGTGCCAGCAGCTTAGATGCCCCCTCGGACGGCTCCTACGAGCAGTACTTC
CASSLDAPSDGSYEQYF
>.|TRBJ2-5|many|TRBV3-1
TGTGCCAGCAGCCAAGAAGGCGCGGGGGCCAAGACCCAGTACTTC
CASSQEGAGAKTQYF
>.|TRBJ1-3|many|TRBV15
TGTGCCACCAGCAGAGACAGGGTTCCAAACACCATATATTTT
CATSRDRVPNTIYF
>.|TRBJ1-2|.|TRBV12-3/TRBV12-4
TGTGCCAGCAGGTCCCGGGACAAAGACTATGGCTACACCTTC
CASRSRDKDYGYTF
>.|TRBJ2-3|many|TRBV10-3
TGTGCCATCAAGTTGACGCCAAGAGACACAGATACGCAGTATTTT
CAIKLTPRDTDTQYF
>.|TRBJ2-1|many|TRBV24-1
TGTGCCACCAGTGAATCCAATGAGCAGTTCTTC
CATSESNEQFF
>.|TRBJ1-1|medium-sized|TRBV30
TGTGCCTGGATCCCCGGGGGGCCTGAAGCTTTCTTT
CAWIPGGPEAFF
>.|TRBJ1-2|few|TRBV4-2
TGTGCCAGCAGCCAAGACGAGTCTATTAACTATGGCTACACCTTC
CASSQDESINYGYTF
>.|TRBJ2-3|few|TRBV12-3/TRBV12-4
TGTGCCAGCAGTTCGCCGACCGCGGACTCCTTCGATACGCAGTATTTT
CASSSPTADSFDTQYF
>TRBD2|TRBJ2-3|few|TRBV7-8
TGTGCCAGCAGCCCCGGAGGTGCCCCGGGGCGGGGGGGGCTCACAGATACGCAGTATTTT
CASSPGGAPGRGGLTDTQYF
>TRBD2|TRBJ2-1|few|TRBV9
TGTGCCAGCAGCCCTCGGACTAGCGGGGGTAGGAATGAGCAGTTCTTC
CASSPRTSGGRNEQFF